The 23 T cell receptor beta chains reported below all come from one sample, sequenced in a study of blood T cell repertoires in COVID-19. The data were produced by immunoSEQ multiplex PCR, yet TCRdb's version contains in-frame clones alone and is incomplete. The sample yields about 50,000 clones, about 79% seen once. What was sequenced was peripheral blood. These receptors were obtained from a human donor in a cohort sampled during active COVID-19.

The CDR3 DNA sequence: TGTGCCAGCAGTCGACAGTACTCAGGGTTTAACTATGGCTACACCTTC. Translating it yields CASSRQYSGFNYGYTF. The genes are TRBV28 and TRBJ1-2; TRBD1 might be the D (5 bases). This CDR3 is built from 16 residues. Per the germline V gene, CDR1 is MDHEN and CDR2 is SYDVKM. The V end was cut by 5 bases, the J end by 1 base, with 17 bases between.

The chain carries TRBV28 and TRBJ2-7; 11 bases align to TRBD2. CDR1 and CDR2 (germline): MDHEN, SYDVKM. J gave up 0 bases and V 5 bases, and 3 bases lay outside the gene matches. The CDR3 is 15 residues long. CDR3 nucleotide sequence: TGTGCCAGCAGTGTAACTAGCGGGAGCTCCTACGAGCAGTACTTC. Its translation is CASSVTSGSSYEQYF. The entire variable domain, with the rest obtained from reference TRBV28 and TRBJ2-7, is as follows: DVKVTQSSRYLVKRTGEKVFLECVQDMDHENMFWYRQDPGLGLRLIYFSYDVKMKEKGDIPEGYSVSREKKERFSLILESASTNQTSMYLCASSVTSGSSYEQYFGPGTRLTVT.

This clone was detected a few times. V and J are TRBV28 and TRBJ2-2, with TRBD2 matching over 14 bases. The J segment lost 6 bases and the V segment lost 0 bases, leaving 3 bases of the junction unmatched. Per the germline V gene, CDR1 is MDHEN and CDR2 is SYDVKM. The CDR3 sequence is 17 residues long. Written as DNA, the CDR3 is TGTGCCAGCAGTTTATGGCGACTAGCGGGAGGGCCCGGGGAGCTGTTTTTT. Translated: CASSLWRLAGGPGELFF.

This rearrangement joins TRBV7-8 to TRBJ2-3, with D unresolved. The CDR3 consists of 15 residues. From germline, CDR1 is SGHVS and CDR2 FQNEAQ. The V and J ends lost 6 bases and 0 bases respectively, with 13 bases between them. The CDR3 sequence is CASRKKPGSTDTQYF. CDR3 coding DNA: TGTGCCAGCAGAAAAAAGCCAGGAAGCACAGATACGCAGTATTTT.

The rearrangement uses TRBV4-3 and TRBJ1-4; D possibly corresponds to TRBD1 (5 bases). This CDR3 has 17 amino acids. With 0 bases removed from V and 8 bases from J, the gap between germline ends came to 19 bases. Germline CDR1 is LGHNA and CDR2 is YSLEER. For the CDR3, the DNA is TGCGCCAGCAGCCAAGATCACCAGGGCTTTTCGGGCGAAAAACTGTTTTTT. Amino acid sequence: CASSQDHQGFSGEKLFF.

The chain joins TRBV18 to TRBJ2-2; TRBD2 matches at 9 bases. CDR1 KGHSH and CDR2 LQKENI come from the germline V gene. With V trimmed by 0 bases and J by 5 bases, 4 bases remained unmatched. The CDR3 loop spans 16 amino acids. CDR3 loop: CASSPPSGSGTGELFF. The CDR3, as DNA: TGTGCCAGCTCACCACCTAGCGGGAGTGGTACCGGGGAGCTGTTTTTT.

The chain couples TRBV6-2 or TRBV6-3 to TRBJ2-1; 10 bases match TRBD2. Germline assignment: CDR1 MNHEY and CDR2 SVGEGT. The V gene end was trimmed by 0 bases and the J gene end by 1 base; junction bases not matched to a gene: 6. This CDR3 comprises 18 residues. As DNA, the CDR3 is TGTGCCAGCAGTTACTCTATAGGACTAGCGGCTTCCTACAATGAGCAGTTCTTC. Translated: CASSYSIGLAASYNEQFF.

V is TRBV2 and J is TRBJ2-7, with 8 bases that match TRBD1. This CDR3 has 15 amino acids. CDR1 and CDR2 from the germline V gene are SNHLY and FYNNEI. Losses at the gene ends were 3 bases for V and 0 bases for J; bases not matched to a gene: 4. The CDR3 sequence: CASSDMGQVSYEQYF. The DNA for the CDR3 is TGTGCCAGCAGTGATATGGGACAGGTCTCCTACGAGCAGTACTTC.

This clone has a single count. V usage is TRBV6-5 and J usage is TRBJ2-7; TRBD1 matches at 11 bases. The germline V gene encodes CDR1 MNHEY and CDR2 SVGAGI. CDR3 length equals 15 residues. V lost 6 bases and J lost 4; bases outside the gene matches: 8. This chain's CDR3 is CASRPGTGGSYEQYF. The CDR3 nucleotides read TGTGCCAGCAGACCCGGGACAGGGGGGTCATACGAGCAGTACTTC.

This clone was seen a single time. The rearrangement joins TRBV28 to TRBJ1-2; D ambiguous. V lost 2 bases and J lost 1, with 11 bases in between. From germline, CDR1 is MDHEN and CDR2 SYDVKM. This CDR3 has 15 residues. CDR3 coding DNA: TGTGCCAGCAGTTTAGGAGGGAAAAGTAACTATGGCTACACCTTC. Its protein is CASSLGGKSNYGYTF.

This sequence joins TRBV3-1 (or the pseudogene TRBV3-2) and TRBJ1-2; the match to TRBD1 covers 11 bases. V lost 3 bases to trimming and J lost 13 bases; unmatched junction nucleotides: 10. Germline V gene sequence: CDR1 LGHDT, CDR2 YNNKEL (reference sequence). This CDR3 region has 14 residues. In DNA, the CDR3 is TGTGCCAGCAGCCACGGACAGGGGGCCCAATCAGGCACCTTC. Protein sequence: CASSHGQGAQSGTF.

V gene TRBV2 combines with J gene TRBJ1-2, with a weak D call TRBD1 (5 bases). The germline gives CDR1 SNHLY, CDR2 FYNNEI. The CDR3 contains 13 residues. V lost 4 bases to trimming and J lost 4 bases, with 10 bases between them. The CDR3 protein is CASSGSGGYGYTF. DNA for the CDR3: TGTGCCAGCAGTGGGTCGGGGGGCTATGGCTACACCTTC.

This clone came up once. The genes are TRBV2 and TRBJ2-4; D remains ambiguous. The CDR3 has 10 amino acids. V lost 6 bases to trimming and J lost 8 bases, with 5 bases between them. Germline V lookup: CDR1 SNHLY, CDR2 FYNNEI. CDR3 in amino acids: CASRSDIQYF. The CDR3 region has the DNA TGTGCCAGCAGATCAGACATTCAGTACTTC.

The chain joins TRBV19 to TRBJ1-2; a possible D gene is TRBD1 (5 bases). From germline, CDR1 is LNHDA and CDR2 SQIVND (reference sequence). Trimming removed 5 bases from V and 7 bases from J, with 14 bases in between. The CDR3 extends over 13 amino acids. The CDR3 here is CASSAWGVGGYTF. CDR3 nucleotides: TGTGCCAGTAGTGCATGGGGGGTAGGTGGCTACACCTTC.

The chain carries TRBV6-2 or TRBV6-3 and TRBJ1-2, with D perhaps TRBD1 (6 bases). Germline V gene data show CDR1 as MNHEY and CDR2 as SVGEGT. V dropped 5 bases and J dropped 6 bases, with 16 bases sitting between them. The CDR3 is made up of 14 amino acids. DNA for the CDR3: TGTGCCAGCAGTCCCTCCGGGACACCTAATGGCTACACCTTC. This codes for CASSPSGTPNGYTF.

V is TRBV30 and J is TRBJ2-3, with TRBD2 identical over 7 bases. CDR3 length equals 15 residues. With 4 bases clipped from V and 3 bases from J, the junction kept 10 bases outside the gene matches. Looked up from germline, CDR1 is GTSNPN and CDR2 is SVGIG (reference sequence). CDR3 nucleotide sequence: TGTGCCTGGATTGAACATGGGGGGGGAACAGATACGCAGTATTTT. The encoded protein is CAWIEHGGGTDTQYF. Combining the CDR3 with reference TRBV30 and TRBJ2-3 gives the whole variable domain SQTIHQWPATLVQPVGSPLSLECTVEGTSNPNLYWYRQAAGRGLQLLFYSVGIGQISSEVPQNLSASRPQDRQFILSSKKLLLSDSGFYLCAWIEHGGGTDTQYFGPGTRLTVL.

This sequence joins TRBV28 and TRBJ2-5; 8 nucleotides agree with TRBD1. The V segment lost 6 bases and the J segment 9 bases; nucleotides outside the gene matches: 12. The germline gives CDR1 MDHEN, CDR2 SYDVKM. The CDR3 is made up of 14 amino acids. The CDR3 DNA reads TGTGCCAGCAGAACATCAGGGGGCGAAGCGCCCCAGTACTTC. Translated: CASRTSGGEAPQYF.

V usage is TRBV11-2 and J usage is TRBJ1-4; 7 bases map to TRBD1. The CDR3 consists of 14 residues. Trimming removed 5 bases from V and 6 bases from J; junction bases left unmatched: 6. Germline CDR1 and CDR2: SGHAT and FQNNGV. CDR3 in DNA: TGTGCCAGCAGCCCCAACAGGGGAGATGAAAAACTGTTTTTT. This encodes CASSPNRGDEKLFF.

The chain couples TRBV29-1 to TRBJ1-2; D is uncertain. The CDR3 totals 14 residues. CDR1 SQVTM and CDR2 ANQGSEA come from the germline V gene. V lost 3 bases and J 7 bases, leaving 18 bases between the germline ends. CDR3 nucleotide sequence: TGCAGCGTTGATCCGGGAAGGGTCGCGGGTGGCTACACCTTC. It specifies CSVDPGRVAGGYTF.

This clone was counted between two and nine times. The genes are TRBV7-9 and TRBJ1-2, with 9 bases identical to TRBD1. The CDR3 has 15 amino acids. The germline V gene encodes CDR1 SEHNR and CDR2 FQNEAQ (reference sequence). Losses at the gene ends were 5 bases for V and 4 bases for J; bases not matched to a gene: 8. The CDR3 loop is CASSAIQGAGYGYTF. CDR3 nucleotides: TGTGCCAGCAGCGCAATACAGGGGGCTGGCTATGGCTACACCTTC.

The chain employs TRBV3-1 (or the pseudogene TRBV3-2) and TRBJ1-1; D not resolved. V gave up 4 bases and J gave up 1 base, with 10 bases separating them. The CDR3 consists of 14 residues. Germline CDR1 is LGHDT and CDR2 is YNNKEL (reference sequence). CDR3 region: CASSPPGRNTEAFF. The CDR3 region has the DNA TGTGCCAGCAGCCCCCCGGGGAGGAACACTGAAGCTTTCTTT.

The V and J genes are TRBV7-9 and TRBJ2-5; 8 positions agree with TRBD2. Looked up from germline, CDR1 is SEHNR and CDR2 is FQNEAQ (reference sequence). J was trimmed by 5 bases and V by 4 bases; bases with no gene match: 6. This CDR3 is 14 amino acids long. CDR3 sequence reads: CASSSSGSEETQYF. CDR3 nucleotides: TGTGCCAGCAGCTCAAGCGGGAGTGAGGAGACCCAGTACTTC.

J is TRBJ2-7 and V is TRBV6-2 or TRBV6-3, with TRBD2 matching 7 bases. The CDR3 totals 14 residues. The junction had 5 bases not matched to a gene; V was cut back by 5 bases and J by 1 base. From germline, CDR1 is MNHEY and CDR2 SVGEGT. The CDR3 here is CASSPAGLSYEQYF. In DNA form, the CDR3 reads TGTGCCAGCAGTCCAGCGGGACTTTCCTACGAGCAGTACTTC.